Below, one TCR beta chain is given with its context. These data originate in a study of cytomegalovirus exposure and HLA in healthy donors. Trimming stripped 3 bases from V and 2 bases from J, with 16 bases between. Germline lookup yields CDR1 KGHSH and CDR2 LQKENI. The CDR3 has 16 amino acids. PCR was performed using 60 Vbeta and 13 Jbeta primers. Clones were sequenced by immunoSEQ multiplex PCR, and TCRdb holds only the in-frame ones, with some missing. The profile shows about 180,000 clones, around four fifths of them singletons. This clonotype was obtained from a woman aged 60-70 years in good health and CMV-seropositive. Sequencing used PBMCs. V usage is TRBV18 and J usage is TRBJ2-5; D is perhaps TRBD2 (6 bases). The CDR3 sequence: CASSPYRAGSQETQYF. CDR3 nucleotides: TGTGCCAGCTCACCGTACCGGGCGGGGTCACAAGAGACCCAGTACTTC.